This T cell receptor beta chain originates from a study of shared clonotypes between healthy human individuals. Overall study findings and caveats: Non-shared clonotypes had lower generation probabilities than those shared by all four donors.

Turning to this clone: Its antigen remains unknown.

CDR3 length equals 16 residues. CDR1 and CDR2 (germline): SGHAT, FQNNGV. With 8 bases removed from V and 4 bases from J, the gap between germline ends came to 20 bases. Assay used: immunoSEQ multiplex PCR; TCRdb lists only in-frame clones, some missing. The sample has 1.4 million or so clones, approximately 98.5% seen once. The CD4+ fraction was divided into a CD45RA+ naive subset and a CD45RA-negative memory subset. V is TRBV11-2 and J is TRBJ2-2, with TRBD2 as a possible D gene (6 bases). This sequence was found in a man between 25 and 39 years old in good health. The specimen was naive CD4+ T cells sorted from blood. Indicated subset: CD45RA+ positively selected. In DNA form, the CDR3 reads TGTGCCAGCGTTCTATTGATATCGGGGGTCACCGGGGAGCTGTTTTTT. Translated: CASVLLISGVTGELFF.